The present entry profiles one T cell receptor beta chain with its context. The antigen remains unidentified. This record belongs to a study of response to subunit inactivated influenza vaccine. TCRdb ran MiXCR on the RT-PCR reads and lists one entry per CDR3 protein. The sample lists fewer than 800,000 distinct CDR3 sequences; around 16% were seen once. V was shortened by 7 bases and J by 7 bases, with 13 bases between the two germline ends. The CDR3 sequence is 13 residues long. Study outcomes and limitations: New T cells are recruited in small numbers by each seasonal influenza vaccination, according to the authors' suggestion.

The chain recombines TRBV12-3 or TRBV12-4 with TRBJ1-4; TRBD1 might be the D (5 bases). This TCR came from a man aged 45-65 years who received an inactivated influenza vaccine. The starting material was PBMCs from blood, obtained 12 days after vaccination. The CDR3 region has the DNA TGTGCCAGCACGAAGGGGATAGGTGAAAAACTGTTTTTT. It encodes CASTKGIGEKLFF.